Below are 18 T cell receptor beta chains sequenced from a single sample in a study of graft-versus-host responses after intestinal transplantation. Their recognized antigens are unknown. Produced via immunoSEQ multiplex PCR; TCRdb's table is partial and in-frame only. Of 150,000 or so clones listed, around nine tenths are singletons. The starting material was unstimulated CD4+ T cells sorted from spleen or lymph node cells, obtained before intestinal transplant. These receptors all stem from a human donor who received an intestinal transplant.

The V call is TRBV6-1, the J call TRBJ1-6; D gene unclear. Trimming took 2 bases from V and 6 from J, leaving 8 bases between them. Germline V CDR1 and CDR2: MNHNS, SASEGT. The length of the CDR3 is 14 residues. CDR3 in amino acids: CASSENGFNSPLHF. The CDR3, as DNA: TGTGCCAGCAGTGAAAATGGTTTTAATTCACCCCTCCACTTT.

The rearrangement joins TRBV6-6 to TRBJ2-1; D gene uncertain. Looked up from germline, CDR1 is MNHNY and CDR2 is SVGAGI (reference sequence). This CDR3 region has 13 residues. Trimming removed 6 bases from V and 6 bases from J, with 12 bases in between. In DNA form, the CDR3 reads TGTGCCAGCAGGGACCCTCCGATCAATGAGCAGTTCTTC. Amino acids: CASRDPPINEQFF.

This clone appeared a single time. Compared with germline, one end of the junction differs, possibly owing to a read error. This rearrangement joins TRBV7-7 to TRBJ2-1, with 9 nucleotides matching TRBD1. CDR3 size: 14 residues. Germline CDR1 reads SSHAT; CDR2 reads FNYEAQ (reference sequence). The CDR3 reads CASSIPGQGNEQFF. The DNA of the CDR3 is TGTGCTAGCAGCATCCCGGGACAGGGAAATGAGCAGTTCTTC.

V is TRBV30 and J is TRBJ1-2; unclear D gene. Germline-derived CDR1 and CDR2 are GTSNPN and SVGIG (reference sequence). This CDR3 has 14 amino acids. Trimming pared 1 base from V and 4 bases from J, leaving 13 bases between. The CDR3 DNA reads as TGTGCCTGGAGTGCCCAGATAACTCTCTATGGCTACACCTTC. Protein product: CAWSAQITLYGYTF.

The rearrangement uses TRBV19 and TRBJ2-2, with TRBD2 matching over 13 bases. Germline values: CDR1 LNHDA, CDR2 SQIVND (reference sequence). J gave up 0 bases and V 4 bases, and 8 bases lay outside the gene matches. The CDR3 has 19 residues. The CDR3 spells CASSTRLAGGHANTGELFF. The CDR3 DNA reads TGTGCCAGTAGTACAAGACTAGCGGGAGGTCACGCGAACACCGGGGAGCTGTTTTTT.

The V gene is TRBV5-4, the J gene TRBJ1-1; 8 bases line up with TRBD1. Trimming took 7 bases from V and 5 from J; bases not matched to a gene: 4. Germline assignment: CDR1 SGHNT and CDR2 YYREEE (reference sequence). The CDR3 is 12 amino acids. CDR3 sequence reads: CASRTGGTEAFF. DNA for the CDR3: TGTGCCAGCCGAACAGGGGGGACTGAAGCTTTCTTT.

The rearrangement joins TRBV27 to TRBJ2-5, with a tentative D call TRBD1 (5 bases). Germline-derived CDR1 and CDR2 are MNHEY and SMNVEV (reference sequence). The V and J ends lost 0 bases and 3 bases respectively, with 8 bases between them. The CDR3 is 14 amino acids. The CDR3 DNA reads TGTGCCAGCAGTTTATCGGGGCTCAAAGAGACCCAGTACTTC. Translation gives CASSLSGLKETQYF.

The J gene is TRBJ2-1, the V gene TRBV25-1; tentatively, D is TRBD1 (5 bases). Germline CDR1 reads MGHDK; CDR2 reads SYGVNS. The ends were cut back, 8 bases at V and 3 bases at J, with 8 bases in the middle. The CDR3 consists of 12 residues. The CDR3 DNA follows: TGTGCCAGCTATGACAGCTACAATGAGCAGTTCTTC. It translates to CASYDSYNEQFF.

The gene calls are TRBV4-2 and TRBJ2-5, with no clear D. The germline gives CDR1 LGHNA, CDR2 YNFKEQ. The CDR3 runs to 15 residues. Trimming left V 0 bases short and J 2 bases short, with 10 bases between. The CDR3 DNA follows: TGTGCCAGCAGCCAAGACTCCCTGTCTCAAGAGACCCAGTACTTC. This sequence encodes CASSQDSLSQETQYF.

V and J are TRBV19 and TRBJ2-1; possibly TRBD1 or TRBD2 for D (5 bases each). Germline V lookup: CDR1 LNHDA, CDR2 SQIVND (reference sequence). Trimming shortened V by 10 bases and J by 4 bases, and 17 bases separated the two germline ends. This CDR3 has 14 amino acids. The CDR3 region has the DNA TGTGCCACCCGGGACCAACTCAATTACAATGAGCAGTTCTTC. This translates into CATRDQLNYNEQFF.

The chain recombines TRBV27 with TRBJ1-1; D unresolved. The CDR3 sequence is 15 residues long. In germline, CDR1 is MNHEY, CDR2 SMNVEV (reference sequence). V was clipped by 3 bases and J by 3 bases, with 14 bases between them. The DNA of the CDR3 is TGTGCCAGCAGTTTGGGGAGGGCCCCTTACACTGAAGCTTTCTTT. Its translation is CASSLGRAPYTEAFF.

The chain uses TRBV21-1 and TRBJ1-1. TRBV21-1 is classified as a pseudogene. CDR3 size: 15 residues. The CDR3 DNA reads as TGTGCCAGCAGCTCTAGTGGCGAAATGGGCACTGAAGCTTTCTTT. It specifies CASSSSGEMGTEAFF.

The genes are TRBV7-2 and TRBJ1-3; 8 nucleotides match TRBD1. The CDR3 length is 16 residues. Germline assignment: CDR1 SGHTA and CDR2 FQGNSA. The ends lost 0 bases at V and 2 bases at J; junction bases unmatched: 3. CDR3 amino acids: CASSLAAGGTGNTIYF. The CDR3 coding sequence is TGTGCCAGCAGCTTAGCGGCAGGGGGCACTGGAAACACCATATATTTT.

The rearrangement joins TRBV2 to TRBJ2-1; D unclear. CDR1 and CDR2 from the germline V gene are SNHLY and FYNNEI. The CDR3 totals 11 residues. V gave up 7 bases and J gave up 5 bases, with 6 bases separating them. The CDR3 bases are TGTGCCAGCAAGACGGACAATGAGCAGTTCTTC. It encodes CASKTDNEQFF. Using reference TRBV2 and TRBJ2-1 for the parts outside the CDR3, the full variable domain is EPEVTQTPSHQVTQMGQEVILRCVPISNHLYFYWYRQILGQKVEFLVSFYNNEISEKSEIFDDQFSVERPDGSNFTLKIRSTKLEDSAMYFCASKTDNEQFFGPGTRLTVL.

This chain joins TRBV7-2 and TRBJ2-7; possibly TRBD2 for D (6 bases). This CDR3 comprises 15 residues. The V end was cut by 6 bases, the J end by 6 bases, with 21 bases between. The germline gives CDR1 SGHTA, CDR2 FQGNSA. Here the CDR3 reads CASSKASGGSGEQYF. In DNA form, the CDR3 reads TGTGCCAGCAGTAAGGCCTCAGGAGGGTCGGGCGAGCAGTACTTC.

V and J are TRBV5-1 and TRBJ1-3; 7 bases line up with TRBD1. The CDR3 is 14 amino acids. V trimming: 4 bases; J trimming: 9 bases; junction bases outside the gene matches: 10. Germline V CDR1 and CDR2: SGHRS, YFSETQ. The CDR3: CASSQGQDGATIYF. The DNA of the CDR3 is TGCGCCAGCAGCCAAGGACAGGACGGGGCCACCATATATTTT.

The chain recombines TRBV27 with TRBJ2-1, with 13 bases fitting TRBD2. V was pared by 4 bases and J by 9 bases, with 15 bases of the junction left unmatched. CDR1 and CDR2 from the germline V gene are MNHEY and SMNVEV (reference sequence). This CDR3 comprises 18 residues. CDR3 in amino acids: CASSSQGRTSGRFGEQFF. The CDR3, as DNA: TGTGCCAGCAGTTCTCAAGGTCGGACTAGCGGGAGATTCGGTGAGCAGTTCTTC.

This chain connects TRBV28 to TRBJ1-5, with D tentatively TRBD1 (6 bases). The CDR3 has 15 amino acids. Germline CDR1 MDHEN, CDR2 SYDVKM. The V end lost 3 bases, the J end lost 2 bases, and 11 bases lay between the germline ends. DNA of the CDR3: TGTGCCAGCAGTTTCGGGGGCTCGGGCAATCAGCCCCAGCATTTT. As protein: CASSFGGSGNQPQHF. Drawing the rest from reference TRBV28 and TRBJ1-5, the complete variable domain is DVKVTQSSRYLVKRTGEKVFLECVQDMDHENMFWYRQDPGLGLRLIYFSYDVKMKEKGDIPEGYSVSREKKERFSLILESASTNQTSMYLCASSFGGSGNQPQHFGDGTRLSIL.